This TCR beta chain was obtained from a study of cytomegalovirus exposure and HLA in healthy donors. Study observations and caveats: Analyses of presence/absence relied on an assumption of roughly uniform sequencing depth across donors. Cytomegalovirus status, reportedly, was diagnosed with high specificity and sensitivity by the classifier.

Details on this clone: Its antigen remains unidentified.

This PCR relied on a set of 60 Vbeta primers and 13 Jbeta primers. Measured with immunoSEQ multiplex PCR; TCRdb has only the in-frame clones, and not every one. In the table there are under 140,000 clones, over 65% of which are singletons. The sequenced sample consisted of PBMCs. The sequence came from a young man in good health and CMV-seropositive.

The CDR3 DNA reads as TGTGCCAGCAGTTTAGGACAGGGGCCGATCACTGAAGCTTTCTTT. It specifies CASSLGQGPITEAFF. This rearrangement joins TRBV28 to TRBJ1-1, with 9 bases lining up with TRBD1. Per germline, CDR1 MDHEN and CDR2 SYDVKM. With V trimmed by 2 bases and J by 4 bases, 5 bases remained unmatched. The CDR3 is 15 residues long.